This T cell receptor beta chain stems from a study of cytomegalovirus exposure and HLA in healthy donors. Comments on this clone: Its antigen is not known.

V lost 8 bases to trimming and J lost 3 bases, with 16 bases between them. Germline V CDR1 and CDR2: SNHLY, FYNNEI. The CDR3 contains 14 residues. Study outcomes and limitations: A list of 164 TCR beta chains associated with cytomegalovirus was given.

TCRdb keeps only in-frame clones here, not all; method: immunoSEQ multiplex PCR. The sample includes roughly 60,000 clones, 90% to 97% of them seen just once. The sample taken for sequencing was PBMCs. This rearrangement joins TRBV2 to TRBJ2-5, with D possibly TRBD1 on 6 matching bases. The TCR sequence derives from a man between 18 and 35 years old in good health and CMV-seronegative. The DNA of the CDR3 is TGTGCCAGCGGGGGCAGGGGTGAAAAAGAGACCCAGTACTTC. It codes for CASGGRGEKETQYF.